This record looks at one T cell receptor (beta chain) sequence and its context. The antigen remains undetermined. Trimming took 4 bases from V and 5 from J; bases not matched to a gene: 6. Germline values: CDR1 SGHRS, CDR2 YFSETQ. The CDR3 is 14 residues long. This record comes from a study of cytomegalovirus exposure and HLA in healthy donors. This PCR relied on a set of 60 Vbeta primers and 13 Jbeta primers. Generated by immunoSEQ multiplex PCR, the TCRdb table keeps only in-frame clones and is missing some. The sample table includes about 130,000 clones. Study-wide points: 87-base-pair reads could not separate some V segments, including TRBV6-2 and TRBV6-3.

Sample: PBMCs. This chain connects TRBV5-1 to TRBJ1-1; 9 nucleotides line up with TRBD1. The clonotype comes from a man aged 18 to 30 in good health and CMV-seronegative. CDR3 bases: TGCGCCAGCAGCACAGACAGGGGGGTAACTGAAGCTTTCTTT. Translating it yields CASSTDRGVTEAFF.